One and the same sample provided the 11 T cell receptor beta chains below, sequenced in a study of CD8 T cells in ankylosing spondylitis. For these TCRs, the target antigens are not known. Study-wide points: Characteristic of ankylosing spondylitis blood, it appeared, was a TCR beta motif comprising eight highly homologous variants.

Using its own MiXCR run on the 5' RACE reads, TCRdb lists one record per CDR3 protein. The sample consists of fewer than 650,000 distinct CDR3 sequences, 10% to 15% of them appearing once. Input material: blood, either unsorted or a sorted T cell fraction (not recorded which). The origin of the receptors is a male donor with ankylosing spondylitis.

This clonotype was counted a few times. The chain links TRBV7-2 to TRBJ1-1; no clear D. The germline CDR1 and CDR2 sequences are SGHTA and FQGNSA. The CDR3 has 16 amino acids. Trimming cost V 5 bases and J 6 bases, with 22 bases left between them. The CDR3 region is CASSPQNVLNGAEAFF. CDR3 bases: TGTGCCAGCAGCCCGCAAAATGTACTAAATGGGGCTGAAGCTTTCTTT.

This clonotype was recorded a few times. The rearrangement uses TRBV27 and TRBJ2-7, with D perhaps being TRBD1 or TRBD2 (5 bases each). Trimming shortened V by 6 bases and J by 5 bases, and 20 bases separated the two germline ends. The germline gives CDR1 MNHEY, CDR2 SMNVEV (reference sequence). This CDR3 has 15 residues. This chain's CDR3 is CASSLRGVSIHEQYF. CDR3 nucleotides: TGTGCCAGCAGCCTTAGGGGAGTAAGTATCCACGAGCAGTACTTC.

The rearrangement links TRBV20-1 to TRBJ2-1, with D unclear. Germline loops: CDR1 DFQATT, CDR2 SNEGSKA (reference sequence). The CDR3 has 10 residues. Trimming shortened V by 5 bases and J by 10 bases, and 9 bases separated the two germline ends. The CDR3 spells CSAWITEQFF. DNA for the CDR3: TGCAGTGCTTGGATAACGGAGCAGTTCTTC.

The chain is built from TRBV11-3 and TRBJ2-1; the D gene is possibly TRBD2 (6 bases). Germline CDR1 is SGHNT and CDR2 is YENEEA. The CDR3 loop spans 16 amino acids. Between the trimmed V and J ends, which lost 5 bases and 7 bases, there was a span of 21 bases. The CDR3 spells CASSPRAGQRENEQFF. The CDR3 bases are TGTGCCAGCAGCCCCAGAGCGGGTCAAAGGGAAAATGAGCAGTTCTTC.

The table lists this clonotype with a few counts. This chain links TRBV10-3 with TRBJ2-3; weak D call: TRBD1 (5 bases). With 3 bases removed from V and 3 bases from J, the gap between germline ends came to 10 bases. The CDR3 is made up of 14 amino acids. Per germline, CDR1 ENHRY and CDR2 SYGVKD. The CDR3 loop is CAISDRAATDTQYF. The CDR3 coding sequence is TGTGCCATCAGTGACAGGGCGGCTACAGATACGCAGTATTTT.

This clonotype turned up a few times. The chain carries TRBV12-3 or TRBV12-4 and TRBJ1-2; 7 positions agree with TRBD1. This CDR3 spans 14 amino acids. V trimming: 7 bases; J trimming: 4 bases; junction bases outside the gene matches: 9. This chain's CDR3 is CASNDRVGIYGYTF. For the CDR3, the DNA is TGTGCCAGCAACGACAGGGTTGGTATCTATGGCTACACCTTC.

This clonotype occurred many times. The chain is built from TRBV18 and TRBJ1-5; D is uncertain. Deletions cut 1 base from V and 7 bases from J, with 8 bases between. The germline gives CDR1 KGHSH, CDR2 LQKENI. The CDR3 is 13 residues long. CDR3 bases: TGTGCCAGCTCACCACAGGGAAACCAGCCCCAGCATTTT. Encoded protein: CASSPQGNQPQHF.

Ten or more counts support this clonotype. J is TRBJ2-3 and V is TRBV4-2; 7 bases align to TRBD2. With V trimmed by 4 bases and J by 5 bases, 6 bases remained unmatched. Germline CDR1 is LGHNA and CDR2 is YNFKEQ. The CDR3 covers 14 residues. CDR3 in amino acids: CASSPGVAGDTQYF. As DNA, the CDR3 is TGTGCCAGCAGCCCCGGGGTAGCGGGAGATACGCAGTATTTT.

The chain has TRBV11-2 and TRBJ2-1; 11 nucleotides line up with TRBD2. This CDR3 region has 18 residues. With 5 bases clipped from V and 0 bases from J, the junction kept 9 bases outside the gene matches. Germline lookup yields CDR1 SGHAT and CDR2 FQNNGV. DNA for the CDR3: TGTGCCAGCAGCGACCCTAGCGGGGGGATTAGCTCCTACAATGAGCAGTTCTTC. Its protein is CASSDPSGGISSYNEQFF. The whole variable domain, filled in from reference TRBV11-2 and TRBJ2-1, reads EAGVAQSPRYKIIEKRQSVAFWCNPISGHATLYWYQQILGQGPKLLIQFQNNGVVDDSQLPKDRFSAERLKGVDSTLKIQPAKLEDSAVYLCASSDPSGGISSYNEQFFGPGTRLTVL.

This clonotype appeared many times. The chain is built from TRBV12-3 or TRBV12-4 and TRBJ1-1; D might be TRBD1 (5 bases). V was trimmed by 7 bases and J by 6 bases, leaving 21 bases between them. The CDR3 is 15 residues long. The CDR3 here is CASTNPGRGISEAFF. CDR3 sequence (DNA): TGTGCCAGCACTAACCCGGGACGGGGAATATCTGAAGCTTTCTTT.

This clonotype was picked up a small number of times. The chain links TRBV12-3 or TRBV12-4 to TRBJ2-1; D uncertain. Deletions cut 6 bases from V and 7 bases from J, with 10 bases between. CDR3 length equals 12 residues. In DNA form, the CDR3 reads TGTGCCAGCAGCGTCACCCGGAATGAGCAGTTCTTC. This sequence encodes CASSVTRNEQFF.